The entry below describes one TCR beta chain. Up to 500,000 reads were sequenced per sample. Profiled with immunoSEQ multiplex PCR; TCRdb holds only in-frame clones, not every one. In the table there are 55,000 to 75,000 clones, approximately 87% of which are singletons. The CDR3 is 14 amino acids. Germline CDR1 is MGHRA and CDR2 is YSYEKL. With V trimmed by 4 bases and J by 4 bases, 4 bases remained unmatched. This entry is derived from a study of pediatric ulcerative colitis. Sequencing was carried out using blood. The clonotype originates from a boy between 10 and 17 years old with severe ulcerative colitis. This sequence joins TRBV4-1 and TRBJ2-1; 7 positions agree with TRBD1. DNA of the CDR3: TGCGCCAGCAGCCGGGGACAGCTTTACAATGAGCAGTTCTTC. It specifies CASSRGQLYNEQFF.